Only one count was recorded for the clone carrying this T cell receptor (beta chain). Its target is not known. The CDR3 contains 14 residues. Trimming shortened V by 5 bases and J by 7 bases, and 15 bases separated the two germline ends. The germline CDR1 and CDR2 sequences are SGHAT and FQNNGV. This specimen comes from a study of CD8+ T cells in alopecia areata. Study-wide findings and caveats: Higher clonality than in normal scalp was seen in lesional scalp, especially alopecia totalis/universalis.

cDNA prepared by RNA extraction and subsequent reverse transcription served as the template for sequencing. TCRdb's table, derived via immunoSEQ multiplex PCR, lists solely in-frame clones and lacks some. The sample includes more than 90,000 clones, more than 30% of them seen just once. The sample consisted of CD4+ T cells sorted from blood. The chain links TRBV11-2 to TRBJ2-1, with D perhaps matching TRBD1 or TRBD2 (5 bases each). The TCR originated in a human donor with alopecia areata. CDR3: CASSRRDPGNEQFF. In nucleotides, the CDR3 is TGTGCCAGCAGCCGACGGGACCCAGGGAATGAGCAGTTCTTC. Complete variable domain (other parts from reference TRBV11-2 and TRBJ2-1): EAGVAQSPRYKIIEKRQSVAFWCNPISGHATLYWYQQILGQGPKLLIQFQNNGVVDDSQLPKDRFSAERLKGVDSTLKIQPAKLEDSAVYLCASSRRDPGNEQFFGPGTRLTVL.